Listed below are T cell receptor beta chains from one sample, sequenced in a study of regulatory T cells in long-lasting Graves disease. A single record per CDR3 protein comes from TCRdb applying MiXCR to the multiplex PCR reads. The sample holds hundreds of thousands of distinct CDR3 sequences, 15% seen once. The sample also formed part of further work on T cells in Graves' hyperthyroidism and ophthalmopathy.

The source material was peripheral blood mononuclear cells (PBMCs), sampled at new diagnosis, from a patient treated with antithyroid drugs. The receptors come from a woman in her thirties or forties with Graves disease. The CDR3 runs from the conserved cysteine through the conserved F or W. The D gene is left open where the match is weak. The listing skips clone size in some rows; elsewhere it reads once, few, many or a size class.

>TRBV28|14|TRBJ1-1|TRBD1|many
CASSRGWGGSEAFF
TGTGCCAGCAGCAGGGGGTGGGGGGGAAGTGAAGCTTTCTTT
>TRBV12-5|17|TRBJ2-2|TRBD1|many
CASGLAWDRGGSGELFF
TGTGCTAGTGGTTTGGCCTGGGACAGGGGGGGATCCGGGGAGCTGTTTTTT
>TRBV24-1|16|TRBJ1-5|TRBD1|NA
CATSDASGGGIQPQHF
TGTGCCACCAGTGATGCATCAGGGGGGGGCATTCAGCCCCAGCATTTT
>TRBV19|18|TRBJ2-6|NA|NA
CASTAMGGRYSGANVLTF
TGTGCCAGTACCGCAATGGGAGGACGGTACTCTGGGGCCAACGTCCTGACTTTC
>TRBV6-2/TRBV6-3|15|TRBJ1-4|NA|many
CASSYSQGIYEKLFF
TGTGCCAGCAGTTACTCGCAGGGGATATATGAAAAACTGTTTTTT
>TRBV25-1|14|TRBJ1-1|NA|NA
CASSDGVVDTEAFF
TGTGCCAGCAGTGACGGGGTCGTTGACACTGAAGCTTTCTTT
>TRBV7-3|14|TRBJ1-6|NA|few
CASSLRGPNSPLHF
TGTGCCAGCAGCTTACGGGGTCCTAATTCACCCCTCCACTTT
>TRBV5-1|14|TRBJ2-7|TRBD1|NA
CASSWDRGFYEQYF
TGCGCCAGCAGCTGGGACAGGGGGTTTTACGAGCAGTACTTC
>TRBV27|15|TRBJ2-7|NA|NA
CASSLSRGEFYEQYF
TGTGCCAGCAGTTTATCTCGGGGTGAATTCTACGAGCAGTACTTC
>TRBV7-6|18|TRBJ2-6|NA|few
CASGVSGAPSSGANVLTF
TGTGCCAGCGGAGTATCAGGGGCCCCAAGCTCTGGGGCCAACGTCCTGACTTTC
>TRBV20-1|13|TRBJ1-2|NA|NA
CSATVGGARGYTF
TGCAGTGCCACCGTGGGGGGGGCGCGTGGCTACACCTTC
>TRBV20-1|14|TRBJ1-1|NA|many
CSASNPGGSTEAFF
TGCAGTGCTTCCAATCCGGGGGGTTCAACTGAAGCTTTCTTT
>TRBV24-1|15|TRBJ2-1|TRBD2|NA
CATSDPTSGSNEQFF
TGTGCCACCAGTGATCCGACTAGCGGGAGTAATGAGCAGTTCTTC
>TRBV12-3/TRBV12-4|16|TRBJ2-2|TRBD1|many
CASRPVPGQGTGELFF
TGTGCCAGCAGACCTGTCCCGGGACAGGGGACCGGGGAGCTGTTTTTT
>TRBV27|14|TRBJ2-7|TRBD1|NA
CASSLGDRVHEQYF
TGTGCCAGCAGTTTAGGGGACAGGGTGCACGAGCAGTACTTC
>TRBV11-1|13|TRBJ2-1|NA|many
CASSLREGGEQFF
TGTGCCAGCAGCTTGAGAGAGGGCGGTGAGCAGTTCTTC
>TRBV12-3/TRBV12-4|12|TRBJ2-4|NA|many
CASSFRVDIQYF
TGTGCCAGCAGTTTTAGGGTCGACATTCAGTACTTC
>TRBV20-1|19|TRBJ2-3|TRBD2|NA
CSAPIFWTSGSASTDTQYF
TGCAGTGCTCCCATCTTCTGGACTAGCGGGAGCGCTAGCACAGATACGCAGTATTTT
>TRBV6-1|13|TRBJ2-5|NA|many
CASSQDLKETQYF
TGTGCCAGCAGCCAGGACCTTAAGGAGACCCAGTACTTC
>TRBV28|19|TRBJ2-7|NA|many
CASSLPPRLAGRLRGEQYF
TGTGCCAGCAGTTTGCCCCCCCGATTGGCAGGCAGGCTAAGGGGCGAGCAGTACTTC
>TRBV12-3/TRBV12-4|11|TRBJ2-7|TRBD1|few
CASTDRGEQYF
TGTGCCAGCACGGACAGGGGCGAGCAGTACTTC
>TRBV11-3|14|TRBJ2-2|NA|many
CASSLIQLDGELFF
TGTGCCAGCAGCTTAATACAGCTTGACGGGGAGCTGTTTTTT
>TRBV5-1|14|TRBJ2-5|NA|NA
CASGPRGDQETQYF
TGCGCCAGCGGGCCAAGGGGGGACCAAGAGACCCAGTACTTC
>TRBV19|13|TRBJ1-5|NA|many
CATDPYAGQPQHF
TGTGCCACTGACCCCTACGCGGGGCAGCCCCAGCATTTT
>TRBV12-3/TRBV12-4|16|TRBJ2-3|TRBD2|NA
CASRTSAYSSTDTQYF
TGTGCCAGCAGGACTAGCGCCTATTCTAGCACAGATACGCAGTATTTT
>TRBV6-1|13|TRBJ1-5|NA|many
CASRNRVQQPQHF
TGTGCCAGCAGGAACAGGGTCCAGCAGCCCCAGCATTTT
>TRBV18|15|TRBJ2-5|TRBD2|many
CASSPSAGSQETQYF
TGTGCCAGCTCACCATCAGCGGGAAGCCAAGAGACCCAGTACTTC
>TRBV20-1|15|TRBJ2-3|NA|many
CSVNSGRKSTDTQYF
TGCAGTGTTAATAGTGGGCGAAAGAGCACAGATACGCAGTATTTT
>TRBV5-5|16|TRBJ2-1|TRBD2|few
CASSLGLAGRYNEQFF
TGTGCCAGCAGCTTGGGACTAGCGGGCCGCTACAATGAGCAGTTCTTC
>TRBV11-1|17|TRBJ2-3|NA|many
CASSSTGIGVGTDTQYF
TGTGCCAGCAGCTCCACAGGTATCGGTGTCGGCACAGATACGCAGTATTTT
>TRBV2|16|TRBJ2-2|TRBD1|many
CASRAGQGATTGELFF
TGTGCCAGCAGGGCAGGACAGGGGGCGACCACCGGGGAGCTGTTTTTT
>TRBV19|12|TRBJ2-2|NA|many
CASSIVTGELFF
TGTGCCAGTAGTATTGTAACCGGGGAGCTGTTTTTT
>TRBV11-2|15|TRBJ2-7|NA|many
CASSPLGTAFYEQYF
TGTGCCAGCAGCCCCCTAGGGACTGCGTTCTACGAGCAGTACTTC
>TRBV12-5|15|TRBJ2-5|NA|many
CASGFRGTRQETQYF
TGTGCTAGTGGTTTTAGGGGGACCCGTCAAGAGACCCAGTACTTC
>TRBV30|12|TRBJ2-3|NA|many
CAWALRGDTQYF
TGTGCCTGGGCTCTTCGTGGAGATACGCAGTATTTT
>TRBV28|15|TRBJ1-5|NA|many
CASSLGGSAGQPQHF
TGTGCCAGCAGTTTAGGGGGGTCGGCGGGTCAGCCCCAGCATTTT
>TRBV19|18|TRBJ2-3|TRBD2|NA
CASSIFGVAGADADTQYF
TGTGCCAGTAGTATTTTTGGGGTAGCGGGAGCTGACGCAGATACGCAGTATTTT
>TRBV25-1|18|TRBJ2-1|TRBD2|NA
CASSEPLGGLAGENEQFF
TGTGCCAGCAGTGAACCCCTCGGGGGGCTAGCGGGAGAGAATGAGCAGTTCTTC
>TRBV27|14|TRBJ2-7|NA|few
CASSLSASSYEQYF
TGTGCCAGCAGTTTATCGGCCAGCTCCTACGAGCAGTACTTC
>TRBV3-1|13|TRBJ1-3|NA|NA
CASSLGRVNTIYF
TGTGCCAGCAGCCTCGGCAGGGTAAACACCATATATTTT
>TRBV19|14|TRBJ1-3|NA|NA
CARPRGGSGNTIYF
TGTGCCAGACCAAGGGGAGGGTCTGGAAACACCATATATTTT
>TRBV2|15|TRBJ1-5|NA|many
CASSEPGDSNQPQHF
TGTGCCAGCAGTGAACCGGGGGACAGCAATCAGCCCCAGCATTTT
>TRBV20-1|15|TRBJ2-3|NA|many
CSARVPGLTTDTQYF
TGCAGTGCTAGAGTTCCGGGACTTACCACAGATACGCAGTATTTT
>TRBV25-1|14|TRBJ1-1|NA|NA
CASRGQGVLTEAFF
TGTGCCAGCAGGGGTCAGGGTGTGTTGACTGAAGCTTTCTTT
>TRBV12-3/TRBV12-4|15|TRBJ1-3|NA|many
CASRSGMVVGNTIYF
TGTGCCAGCAGATCGGGGATGGTGGTGGGCAACACCATATATTTT
>TRBV11-2|18|TRBJ2-5|NA|many
CASSLILRATALQETQYF
TGTGCCAGCAGCTTAATCCTGCGGGCCACCGCACTCCAAGAGACCCAGTACTTC
>TRBV20-1|13|TRBJ2-5|NA|NA
CSAGPRRQETQYF
TGCAGTGCCGGACCCCGAAGACAAGAGACCCAGTACTTC
>TRBV11-2|13|TRBJ2-1|NA|many
CASSLLVYNEQFF
TGTGCCAGCAGCTTATTGGTTTACAATGAGCAGTTCTTC
>TRBV28|16|TRBJ1-1|NA|many
CASSLPRGETNTEAFF
TGTGCCAGCAGCTTACCCCGGGGAGAAACAAACACTGAAGCTTTCTTT
>TRBV7-8|14|TRBJ2-1|NA|many
CASSLDSGYNEQFF
TGTGCCAGCAGCTTAGATTCCGGGTACAATGAGCAGTTCTTC
>TRBV7-9|14|TRBJ2-1|TRBD1|many
CASIRTGSYNEQFF
TGTGCCAGCATCCGGACAGGCTCCTACAATGAGCAGTTCTTC
>TRBV11-2|14|TRBJ2-7|NA|many
CASSLAAGAYEQYF
TGTGCCAGCAGCTTAGCCGCTGGGGCCTACGAGCAGTACTTC
>TRBV25-1|12|TRBJ1-2|NA|many
CASSESGYGYTF
TGCGCCAGCAGTGAGTCAGGATATGGCTACACCTTC